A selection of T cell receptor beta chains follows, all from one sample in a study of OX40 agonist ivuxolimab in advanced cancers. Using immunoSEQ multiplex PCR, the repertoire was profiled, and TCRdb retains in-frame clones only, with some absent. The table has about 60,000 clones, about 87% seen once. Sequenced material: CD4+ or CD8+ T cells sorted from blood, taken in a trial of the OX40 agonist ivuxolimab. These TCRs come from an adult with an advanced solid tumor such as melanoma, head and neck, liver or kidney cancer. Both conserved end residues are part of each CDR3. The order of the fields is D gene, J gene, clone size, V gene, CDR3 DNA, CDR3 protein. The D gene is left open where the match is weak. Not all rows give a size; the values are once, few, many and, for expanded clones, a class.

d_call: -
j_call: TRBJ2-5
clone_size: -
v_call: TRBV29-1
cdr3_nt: TGCAGCGTACGCCACGTAGAGACCCAGTACTTC
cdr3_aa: CSVRHVETQYF

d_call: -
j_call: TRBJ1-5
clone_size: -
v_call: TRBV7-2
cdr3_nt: TGTGCCAGCAGCTTAGATCATAGTCAGCCCCAGCATTTT
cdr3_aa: CASSLDHSQPQHF

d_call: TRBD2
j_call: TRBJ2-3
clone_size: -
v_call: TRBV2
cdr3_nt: TGTGCCAGCAGCCGGGGACTAGCGGGAGCCCGGGCAGATACGCAGTATTTT
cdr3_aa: CASSRGLAGARADTQYF

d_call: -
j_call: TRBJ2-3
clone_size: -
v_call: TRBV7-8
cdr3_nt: TGTGCCAGCAGCTTAGGTTCTAGAACAGATACGCAGTATTTT
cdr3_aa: CASSLGSRTDTQYF

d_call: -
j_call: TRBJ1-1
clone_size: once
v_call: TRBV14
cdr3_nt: TGTGCCAGCAGCCAAGATCTGGGGAACATGAACACTGAAGCTTTCTTT
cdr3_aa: CASSQDLGNMNTEAFF

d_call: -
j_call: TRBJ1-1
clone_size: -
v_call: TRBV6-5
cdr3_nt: TGTGCCAGCAGTGCCAGGGCGAACACTGAAGCTTTCTTT
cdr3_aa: CASSARANTEAFF

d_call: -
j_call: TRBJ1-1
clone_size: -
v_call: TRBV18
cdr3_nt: TGTGCCAGCTCATTTGCGAGGCAGAACACTGAAGCTTTCTTT
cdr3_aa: CASSFARQNTEAFF

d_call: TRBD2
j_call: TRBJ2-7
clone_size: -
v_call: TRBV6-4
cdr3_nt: TGTGCCAGCAGCCCACTAGCGGGAGCCGTTTACGAGCAGTACTTC
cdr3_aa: CASSPLAGAVYEQYF

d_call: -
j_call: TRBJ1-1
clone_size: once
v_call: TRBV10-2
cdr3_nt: TGCGCCAGCAGGTGGGGGCAAGGCACTGAAGCTTTCTTT
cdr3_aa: CASRWGQGTEAFF

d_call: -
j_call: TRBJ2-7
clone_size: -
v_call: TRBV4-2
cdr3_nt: TGTGCCAGCAGCCAAGGGGGGGTTAGGGAGCAGTACTTC
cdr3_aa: CASSQGGVREQYF

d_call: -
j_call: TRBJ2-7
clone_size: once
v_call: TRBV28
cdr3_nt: TGTGCCAGCAGTTCTCGCCGGCGGACGTCCAAACCCTACGAGCAGTACTTC
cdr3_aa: CASSSRRRTSKPYEQYF

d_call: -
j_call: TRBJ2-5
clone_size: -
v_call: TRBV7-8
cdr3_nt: TGTGCCAGCAGCTTCAGGGGCGCGGAGACCCAGTACTTC
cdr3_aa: CASSFRGAETQYF

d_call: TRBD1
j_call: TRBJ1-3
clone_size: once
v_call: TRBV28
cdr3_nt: TGTGCCAGCAGTGAGGCGGGACAGATCGGAAACACCATATATTTT
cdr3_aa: CASSEAGQIGNTIYF

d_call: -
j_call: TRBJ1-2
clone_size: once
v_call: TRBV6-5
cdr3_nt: TGTGCCAGCAGTCGGAACCAGCCCGGGACGAATGGCTACACCTTC
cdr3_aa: CASSRNQPGTNGYTF

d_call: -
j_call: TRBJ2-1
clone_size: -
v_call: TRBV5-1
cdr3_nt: TGCGCCAGCACCCTGTTGGCGGGTTACAATGAGCAGTTCTTC
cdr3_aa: CASTLLAGYNEQFF

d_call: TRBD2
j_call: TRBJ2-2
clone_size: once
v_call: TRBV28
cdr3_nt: TGTGCCAGCCTCCTCCAGCGGGGCATCGGGGAGCTGTTTTTT
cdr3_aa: CASLLQRGIGELFF

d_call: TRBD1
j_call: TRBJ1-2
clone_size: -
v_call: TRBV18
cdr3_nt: TGTGCCAGCTCACCACGGGGACAGGGCTATGGCTACACCTTC
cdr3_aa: CASSPRGQGYGYTF

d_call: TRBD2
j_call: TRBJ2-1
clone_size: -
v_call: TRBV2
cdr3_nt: TGTGCCAGCAGTGAAACTAGCGGGAGGGCCGGTAATGAGCAGTTCTTC
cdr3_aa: CASSETSGRAGNEQFF

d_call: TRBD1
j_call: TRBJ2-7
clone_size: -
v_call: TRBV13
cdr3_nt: TGTGCCAGCAGCTTAGCCCGCAGGGGGACCTACGAGCAGTACTTC
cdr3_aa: CASSLARRGTYEQYF

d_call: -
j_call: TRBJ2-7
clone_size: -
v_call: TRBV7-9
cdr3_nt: TGTGCCAGCAGCTTTACGGGGGTAAGCGAGCAGTACTTC
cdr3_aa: CASSFTGVSEQYF

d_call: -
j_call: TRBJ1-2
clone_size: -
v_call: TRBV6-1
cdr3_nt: TGTGCCAGCAGTGAAAGGGTGCGGGCGGGTGGCTACACCTTC
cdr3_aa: CASSERVRAGGYTF

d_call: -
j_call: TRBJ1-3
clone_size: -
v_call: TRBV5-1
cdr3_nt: TGCGCCAGCAGCTTGGCGTCCGGGGGCTCTGGAAACACCATATATTTT
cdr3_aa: CASSLASGGSGNTIYF

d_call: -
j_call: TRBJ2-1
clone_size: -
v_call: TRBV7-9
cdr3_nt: TGTGCCAGCAGCCCATCAGGGACGCTATCATTGGATGAGCAGTTCTTC
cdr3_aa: CASSPSGTLSLDEQFF

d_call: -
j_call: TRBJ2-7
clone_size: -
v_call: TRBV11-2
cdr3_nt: TGTGCCAGCAGCTTAGACAGGAGCTCCTACGAGCAGTACTTC
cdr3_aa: CASSLDRSSYEQYF

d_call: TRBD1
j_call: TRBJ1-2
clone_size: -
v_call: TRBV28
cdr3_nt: TGTGCCAGCAGTTTATGGAGCCAGGGGGTGAGGAACTATGGCTACACCTTC
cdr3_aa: CASSLWSQGVRNYGYTF